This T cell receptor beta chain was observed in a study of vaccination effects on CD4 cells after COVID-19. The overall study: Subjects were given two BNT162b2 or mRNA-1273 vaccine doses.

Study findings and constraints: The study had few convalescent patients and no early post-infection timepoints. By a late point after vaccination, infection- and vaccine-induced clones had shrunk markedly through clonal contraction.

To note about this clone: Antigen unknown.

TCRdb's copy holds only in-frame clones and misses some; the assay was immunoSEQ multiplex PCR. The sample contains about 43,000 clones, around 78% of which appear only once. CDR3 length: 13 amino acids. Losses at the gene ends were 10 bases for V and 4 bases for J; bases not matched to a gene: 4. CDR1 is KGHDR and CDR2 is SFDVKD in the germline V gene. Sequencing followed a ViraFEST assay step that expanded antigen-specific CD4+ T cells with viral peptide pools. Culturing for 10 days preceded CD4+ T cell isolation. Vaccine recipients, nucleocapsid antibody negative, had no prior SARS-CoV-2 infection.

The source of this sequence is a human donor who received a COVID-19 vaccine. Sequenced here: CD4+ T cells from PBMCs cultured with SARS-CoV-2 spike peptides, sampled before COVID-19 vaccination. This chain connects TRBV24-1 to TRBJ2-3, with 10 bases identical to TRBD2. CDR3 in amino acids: CATASGGADTQYF. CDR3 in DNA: TGTGCCACGGCTAGCGGGGGTGCAGATACGCAGTATTTT.